Shown below are 8 T cell receptor beta chains from a single sample sequenced in a study of response to subunit inactivated influenza vaccine. From the RT-PCR reads, TCRdb called clonotypes with MiXCR, one entry per CDR3 protein. Counted here are 500,000 to 600,000 distinct CDR3 sequences, around 13% occurring once; the ten biggest clones make up approximately 12%. Sequencing was performed on PBMCs from blood, taken 12 days after vaccination. The source is a man aged 50 to 59 who received an inactivated influenza vaccine.

J is TRBJ2-5 and V is TRBV5-1, with 9 bases aligning to TRBD1. Losses at the gene ends were 3 bases for V and 1 base for J; bases not matched to a gene: 4. Germline V gives CDR1 SGHRS, CDR2 YFSETQ. CDR3 length equals 15 residues. The CDR3 reads CASSSAGQGQETQYF. Written as DNA, the CDR3 is TGCGCCAGCAGCTCCGCGGGACAGGGCCAAGAGACCCAGTACTTC.

The J gene is TRBJ2-1, the V gene TRBV7-9; no reliable D call. Between the trimmed V and J ends, which lost 5 bases and 6 bases, there was a span of 8 bases. The germline V gene encodes CDR1 SEHNR and CDR2 FQNEAQ (reference sequence). This CDR3 is 12 amino acids long. CDR3 nucleotide sequence: TGTGCCAGCAGCGAACAGTTCAATGAGCAGTTCTTC. It codes for CASSEQFNEQFF.

This clonotype was observed at least ten times. V usage is TRBV2 and J usage is TRBJ1-5, with 7 nucleotides matching TRBD1. J gave up 7 bases and V 0 bases, and 3 bases lay outside the gene matches. The length of the CDR3 is 14 residues. From germline, CDR1 is SNHLY and CDR2 FYNNEI. Here the CDR3 reads CASSEAQGPQPQHF. In DNA form, the CDR3 reads TGTGCCAGCAGTGAAGCACAGGGGCCCCAGCCCCAGCATTTT.

This clonotype was detected only a few times. The chain has TRBV7-6 and TRBJ1-5, with TRBD1 identical over 8 bases. CDR1 and CDR2 from the germline V gene are SGHVS and FNYEAQ. This CDR3 has 14 amino acids. J lost 7 bases, V lost 1 base, and 3 bases had no gene match. The CDR3 region is CASSLGTGQQPQHF. As DNA, the CDR3 is TGTGCCAGCAGCTTAGGGACAGGGCAACAGCCCCAGCATTTT.

This clonotype was observed a few times. The chain recombines TRBV2 with TRBJ2-7, with a weak D call TRBD2 (7 bases). Germline V CDR1 and CDR2: SNHLY, FYNNEI. V lost 4 bases, J lost 5 bases, and 12 bases lay in between. The CDR3 contains 13 residues. CDR3 protein: CASSGTGRDEQYF. DNA for the CDR3: TGTGCCAGCAGTGGTACAGGGAGGGACGAGCAGTACTTC.

The DNA of the CDR3 is TGTGCCAGCAGCCCCCGACCAGGCCAAGAGACCCAGTACTTC. Its translation: CASSPRPGQETQYF. The V call is TRBV14, the J call TRBJ2-5; D unclear. The CDR3 spans 14 residues. Germline loops: CDR1 SGHDN, CDR2 FVKESK. Trimming removed 4 bases at V and 1 base at J, with 10 bases between.

This clonotype was observed at least ten times. This chain joins TRBV19 and TRBJ1-5; 8 positions agree with TRBD1. The CDR3 length is 15 residues. From germline, CDR1 is LNHDA and CDR2 SQIVND (reference sequence). V was clipped by 4 bases and J by 6 bases; unmatched bases: 8. CDR3: CASSTTDRGGQPQHF. The CDR3 DNA follows: TGTGCCAGTAGTACCACCGACAGGGGTGGTCAGCCCCAGCATTTT.

This clonotype showed up just a few times. CDR3 DNA: TGCAGTGCCAGAAGGGGACAATCCTACGAGCAGTACTTC. It specifies CSARRGQSYEQYF. This rearrangement joins TRBV20-1 to TRBJ2-7; D perhaps matches TRBD1 (6 bases). The CDR3 covers 13 residues. V dropped 6 bases and J dropped 1 base, with 13 bases sitting between them. The germline CDR1 and CDR2 sequences are DFQATT and SNEGSKA (reference sequence).